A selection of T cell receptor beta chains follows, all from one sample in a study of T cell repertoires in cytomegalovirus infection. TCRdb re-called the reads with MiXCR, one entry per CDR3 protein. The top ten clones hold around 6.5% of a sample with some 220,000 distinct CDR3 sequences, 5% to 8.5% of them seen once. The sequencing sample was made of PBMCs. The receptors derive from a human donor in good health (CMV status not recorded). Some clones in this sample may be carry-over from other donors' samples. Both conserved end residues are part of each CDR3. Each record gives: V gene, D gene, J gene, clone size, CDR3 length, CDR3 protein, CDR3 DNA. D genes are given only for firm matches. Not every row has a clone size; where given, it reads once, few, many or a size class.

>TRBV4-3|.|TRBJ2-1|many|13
CASSQDAGNEQFF
TGCGCCAGCAGCCAAGATGCCGGGAATGAGCAGTTCTTC
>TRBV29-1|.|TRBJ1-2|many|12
CSVGDYRDGYTF
TGCAGCGTTGGGGACTACAGGGATGGCTACACCTTC
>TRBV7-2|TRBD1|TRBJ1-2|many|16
CASSWDGQADIDGYTF
TGTGCCAGCAGCTGGGACGGACAGGCCGATATAGATGGCTACACCTTC
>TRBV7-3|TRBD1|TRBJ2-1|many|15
CASSSAGGNYNEQFF
TGTGCCAGCAGCTCAGCAGGGGGCAACTACAATGAGCAGTTCTTC
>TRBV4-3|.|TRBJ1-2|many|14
CASSRAGSNYGYTF
TGCGCCAGCAGCCGAGCAGGCTCTAACTATGGCTACACCTTC
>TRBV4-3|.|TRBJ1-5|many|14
CASSQVRVNQPQHF
TGCGCCAGCAGCCAAGTGAGGGTCAATCAGCCCCAGCATTTT
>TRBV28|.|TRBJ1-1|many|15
CAGKKGPLGGTEAFF
TGTGCCGGTAAAAAAGGTCCCCTGGGAGGCACTGAAGCTTTCTTT
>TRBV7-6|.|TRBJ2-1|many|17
CASSLGGSPGVYNEQFF
TGTGCCAGCAGCTTAGGGGGCAGCCCTGGGGTCTACAATGAGCAGTTCTTC
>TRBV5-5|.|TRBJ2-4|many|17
CASGMGRGQVAKNIQYF
TGTGCCAGCGGAATGGGCCGGGGCCAGGTAGCCAAAAACATTCAGTACTTC
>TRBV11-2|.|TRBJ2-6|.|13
CGARGRGANVLTF
TGTGGCGCCCGTGGCCGTGGGGCCAACGTCCTGACTTTC
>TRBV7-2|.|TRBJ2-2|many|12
CASSLRTGELFF
TGTGCCAGCAGCTTAAGAACCGGGGAGCTGTTTTTT
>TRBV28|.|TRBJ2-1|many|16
CASSLTGGPTYNEQFF
TGTGCCAGCAGTTTAACTGGGGGCCCAACCTACAATGAGCAGTTCTTC
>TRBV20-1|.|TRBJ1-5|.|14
CSAKGEYSNQPQHF
TGCAGTGCTAAAGGGGAATATAGCAATCAGCCCCAGCATTTT
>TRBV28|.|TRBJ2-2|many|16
CASSLRSAGSPGELFF
TGTGCCAGCAGTTTAAGGTCCGCAGGGTCTCCCGGGGAGCTGTTTTTT